This passage covers 32 T cell receptor beta chains from one sample sequenced in a study of cytomegalovirus exposure and HLA in healthy donors. The study ran its PCR with 60 Vbeta and 13 Jbeta primers. Here immunoSEQ multiplex PCR was the method, and the copy in TCRdb shows in-frame clones only, minus some. The sample lists 89,000 or so clones, 65% to 80% seen once, with 4% to 4.5% in the top ten. Sequencing input: PBMCs. These receptors were collected from a man in his 60s in good health and CMV-seronegative.

V gene TRBV7-2 combines with J gene TRBJ1-6, with D hard to call. The germline V and J ends were trimmed by 6 bases and 7 bases, with 7 bases remaining between them. The CDR3 runs to 12 residues. Germline assignment: CDR1 SGHTA and CDR2 FQGNSA. Here the CDR3 reads CASSQTNSPLHF. The CDR3 nucleotides read TGTGCCAGCAGTCAGACAAATTCACCCCTCCACTTT. Together with reference TRBV7-2 and TRBJ1-6, the CDR3 gives the full variable domain: GAGVSQSPSNKVTEKGKDVELRCDPISGHTALYWYRQSLGQGLEFLIYFQGNSAPDKSGLPSDRFSAERTGGSVSTLTIQRTQQEDSAVYLCASSQTNSPLHFGNGTRLTVT.

The rearrangement joins TRBV6-4 to TRBJ1-5; 9 bases agree with TRBD1. V was clipped by 7 bases and J by 4 bases; unmatched bases: 2. This CDR3 contains 13 residues. Germline-derived CDR1 and CDR2 are MRHNA and SNTAGT. CDR3 coding DNA: TGTGCCAGCATGGGACAGGGAAATCAGCCCCAGCATTTT. Its translation: CASMGQGNQPQHF.

This clone came up once. J is TRBJ1-6 and V is TRBV11-2; 7 bases line up with TRBD1. Germline V gene sequence: CDR1 SGHAT, CDR2 FQNNGV. This CDR3 region has 16 residues. Unmatched junction bases numbered 6, after V lost 3 bases and J lost 4 bases. The CDR3 region is CASSLTGSDYNSPLHF. As DNA, the CDR3 is TGTGCCAGCAGCTTGACAGGGTCTGATTATAATTCACCCCTCCACTTT.

This rearrangement joins TRBV9 to TRBJ2-2; D possibly corresponds to TRBD1 (6 bases). CDR3 size: 16 residues. The germline V gene has CDR1 SGDLS and CDR2 YYNGEE. V was cut by 2 bases and J by 3 bases, with 14 bases left in between. The CDR3 sequence is CASSVGPGDHTGELFF. As DNA, the CDR3 is TGTGCCAGCAGCGTGGGGCCAGGGGACCACACCGGGGAGCTGTTTTTT. The complete variable domain, with remaining parts taken from reference TRBV9 and TRBJ2-2, reads DSGVTQTPKHLITATGQRVTLRCSPRSGDLSVYWYQQSLDQGLQFLIQYYNGEERAKGNILERFSAQQFPDLHSELNLSSLELGDSALYFCASSVGPGDHTGELFFGEGSRLTVL.

This chain uses TRBV6-4 with TRBJ2-7; 7 nucleotides align to TRBD1. J gave up 5 bases and V 6 bases, and 10 bases lay outside the gene matches. Germline lookup yields CDR1 MRHNA and CDR2 SNTAGT. There are 14 residues in the CDR3. DNA for the CDR3: TGTGCCAGCAGCCCCGAGACAGGGCTCAACGAGCAGTACTTC. Its protein product is CASSPETGLNEQYF.

This clone was seen only a few times. The chain combines TRBV5-4 with TRBJ2-7; 8 bases fit TRBD1. Unmatched junction bases numbered 0, after V lost 4 bases and J lost 3 bases. Germline values: CDR1 SGHNT, CDR2 YYREEE (reference sequence). The CDR3 extends over 12 amino acids. The CDR3 region has the DNA TGTGCCAGCAGCACAGGGGGCTACGAGCAGTACTTC. This gives the protein CASSTGGYEQYF.

The V call is TRBV6-5, the J call TRBJ2-5, with unresolved D. Trimming took 4 bases from V and 1 from J, leaving 10 bases between them. CDR1 is MNHEY and CDR2 is SVGAGI in the germline V gene. This CDR3 is 14 amino acids long. CDR3: CASSSPEFQETQYF. CDR3 coding DNA: TGTGCCAGCAGTTCCCCCGAGTTCCAAGAGACCCAGTACTTC.

This clone showed up just a few times. V is TRBV28 and J is TRBJ2-3; maybe TRBD2 (5 bases). Germline V lookup: CDR1 MDHEN, CDR2 SYDVKM. The CDR3 is made up of 14 amino acids. V lost 3 bases, J lost 1 base, and 8 bases lay in between. CDR3 DNA: TGTGCCAGCAGTTTTCTTAGCGGCACAGATACGCAGTATTTT. Encoded protein: CASSFLSGTDTQYF.

The V call is TRBV7-3, the J call TRBJ2-3; TRBD2 agrees at 14 bases. Germline CDR1 is SGHTA and CDR2 is FQGTGA. Trimming at V came to 5 bases and at J to 4 bases, leaving 5 bases not matched to a gene. This CDR3 is 16 amino acids long. The CDR3 here is CASSQRGLAGADTQYF. CDR3 DNA sequence: TGTGCCAGCAGCCAGAGGGGACTAGCGGGGGCAGATACGCAGTATTTT.

On this clone itself: Mismatch with germline at one junction end may stem from a read error. The rearrangement joins TRBV6-5 to TRBJ2-3; TRBD2 matches 12 bases. Germline CDR1 is MNHEY and CDR2 is SVGAGI. This CDR3 region has 15 residues. CDR3 bases: TGTACCAGCAGTTCCTCGACTAGCGGGGGCAAAACGCAGTATTTT. Translated: CTSSSSTSGGKTQYF.

This chain joins TRBV9 and TRBJ2-2; weak D call: TRBD2 (6 bases). Between the trimmed V and J ends, which lost 2 bases and 1 base, there was a span of 9 bases. This CDR3 spans 15 amino acids. CDR1 is SGDLS, CDR2 YYNGEE, per germline. CDR3 loop: CASSVREGNTGELFF. CDR3 sequence (DNA): TGTGCCAGCAGCGTGCGGGAAGGGAACACCGGGGAGCTGTTTTTT. The entire variable domain, with the rest obtained from reference TRBV9 and TRBJ2-2, is as follows: DSGVTQTPKHLITATGQRVTLRCSPRSGDLSVYWYQQSLDQGLQFLIQYYNGEERAKGNILERFSAQQFPDLHSELNLSSLELGDSALYFCASSVREGNTGELFFGEGSRLTVL.

This chain joins TRBV11-3 and TRBJ2-7, with D perhaps matching TRBD1 (6 bases). CDR1 is SGHNT and CDR2 is YENEEA in the germline V gene. This CDR3 has 14 amino acids. V dropped 2 bases and J dropped 0 bases, with 8 bases sitting between them. The CDR3 sequence: CASSLTRGSYEQYF. CDR3 DNA sequence: TGTGCCAGCAGCTTAACCAGGGGCTCCTACGAGCAGTACTTC.

J is TRBJ2-3 and V is TRBV5-1; 11 nucleotides match TRBD2. J was trimmed by 7 bases and V by 7 bases; bases with no gene match: 20. Germline V gene sequence: CDR1 SGHRS, CDR2 YFSETQ. The CDR3 sequence is 18 residues long. The CDR3 sequence is CASSQAGASGGQGHTQYF. CDR3 DNA sequence: TGCGCCAGCTCCCAGGCCGGGGCTAGCGGGGGGCAGGGTCATACGCAGTATTTT.

This sequence joins TRBV7-9 and TRBJ2-5; 9 bases map to TRBD2. CDR1 is SEHNR and CDR2 is FQNEAQ in the germline V gene (reference sequence). This CDR3 has 15 residues. Trimming at V came to 5 bases and at J to 5 bases, leaving 9 bases not matched to a gene. CDR3 nucleotides: TGTGCCAGCAGCCGTTATAGCGGGGGACACGAGACCCAGTACTTC. Amino acid sequence: CASSRYSGGHETQYF.

A word on this clone: The junction departs from the called germline gene at one end, perhaps through a read error. This chain links TRBV7-9 with TRBJ2-7, with 7 bases identical to TRBD2. CDR3 length: 15 residues. The germline V gene encodes CDR1 SEHNR and CDR2 FQNEAQ (reference sequence). As DNA, the CDR3 is TGTTCCAGCAGCTTAATTGGGGGGGGTACCTACGAGCAGTACTTC. Translation: CSSSLIGGGTYEQYF.

By its share, this clone is medium-sized. The chain has TRBV6-1 and TRBJ2-7; TRBD1 matches at 9 bases. V lost 6 bases to trimming and J lost 5 bases; unmatched junction nucleotides: 5. The V gene's germline CDR1 is MNHNS and CDR2 SASEGT. The CDR3 loop spans 13 amino acids. The CDR3 region is CASRLTGGHEQYF. The CDR3 coding sequence is TGTGCCAGCAGGCTAACAGGGGGCCACGAGCAGTACTTC.

The chain carries TRBV6-5 and TRBJ1-6, with 9 bases identical to TRBD1. The germline gives CDR1 MNHEY, CDR2 SVGAGI. The J segment lost 7 bases and the V segment lost 6 bases, leaving 7 bases of the junction unmatched. The CDR3 sequence is 15 residues long. The CDR3 reads CASSKTGTGNSPLHF. The DNA for the CDR3 is TGTGCCAGCAGCAAAACCGGGACAGGGAATTCACCCCTCCACTTT.

V gene TRBV15 combines with J gene TRBJ2-7, with 8 bases fitting TRBD1. The CDR3 extends over 15 amino acids. V dropped 2 bases and J dropped 2; count of bases not matched to a gene: 5. Germline CDR1 LNHNV, CDR2 YYDKDF (reference sequence). The CDR3 nucleotides read TGTGCCACCAGCAGACAGAGACAGGGGACCTACGAGCAGTACTTC. Translating gives CATSRQRQGTYEQYF.

This chain joins TRBV10-3 and TRBJ1-2; 8 bases map to TRBD1. This CDR3 spans 16 amino acids. The germline V gene encodes CDR1 ENHRY and CDR2 SYGVKD. Trimming removed 1 base from V and 8 bases from J; junction bases left unmatched: 12. CDR3 nucleotide sequence: TGTGCCATCAGTGAGTGGGGGACAGGCAAAGGATGGGGCTACACCTTC. The encoded protein is CAISEWGTGKGWGYTF.

The chain combines TRBV4-1 with TRBJ2-7, with 7 bases aligning to TRBD2. This CDR3 contains 16 residues. Per germline, CDR1 MGHRA and CDR2 YSYEKL. Trimming at V came to 4 bases and at J to 3 bases, leaving 12 bases not matched to a gene. The CDR3 nucleotides are TGCGCCAGCAGCCGTGGCGGTATAGCGGGCCTCTACGAGCAGTACTTC. Its protein product is CASSRGGIAGLYEQYF.

The rearrangement joins TRBV5-1 to TRBJ2-1; TRBD2 agrees at 8 bases. The CDR3 extends over 14 amino acids. Germline loops: CDR1 SGHRS, CDR2 YFSETQ. Germline trimming cut 2 bases from V and 4 bases from J; bases unmatched to any gene: 2. CDR3 protein: CASSFQRGYNEQFF. DNA for the CDR3: TGCGCCAGCAGCTTCCAGCGGGGGTACAATGAGCAGTTCTTC.

The chain is built from TRBV4-1 and TRBJ2-1, with 7 positions matching TRBD2. Germline V gene data show CDR1 as MGHRA and CDR2 as YSYEKL. CDR3 size: 12 residues. V was clipped by 3 bases and J by 10 bases; unmatched bases: 3. In DNA, the CDR3 is TGCGCCAGCAGCCAGACTAGCTTCGAGCAGTTCTTC. Amino acids: CASSQTSFEQFF.

This chain uses TRBV27 with TRBJ2-3, with D possibly TRBD1 on 6 matching bases. V dropped 3 bases and J dropped 5 bases, with 12 bases sitting between them. Germline-derived CDR1 and CDR2 are MNHEY and SMNVEV (reference sequence). The CDR3 is 14 amino acids. The CDR3 loop is CASSFEGERDTQYF. DNA for the CDR3: TGTGCCAGCAGTTTTGAGGGGGAAAGAGATACGCAGTATTTT.

The rearrangement links TRBV21-1 to TRBJ2-7; no DNA check was done on the table's D call, TRBD2. TRBV21-1 is termed a pseudogene. The CDR3 length is 16 residues. CDR3 sequence: CASSNEGTSRFHEQYF. The CDR3 DNA reads as TGTGCCAGCAGCAATGAGGGGACTAGCCGTTTTCACGAGCAGTACTTC.

The V call is TRBV19, the J call TRBJ1-4; a possible D gene is TRBD1 (5 bases). V gave up 5 bases and J gave up 10 bases, with 14 bases separating them. Germline lookup yields CDR1 LNHDA and CDR2 SQIVND (reference sequence). The CDR3 has 13 residues. The CDR3 sequence: CASSSGTGGKLFF. The CDR3 nucleotides are TGTGCCAGTAGTTCGGGGACCGGGGGAAAACTGTTTTTT.

The chain is built from TRBV9 and TRBJ1-3; TRBD1 matches 12 bases. Germline CDR1 reads SGDLS; CDR2 reads YYNGEE. CDR3 length: 17 amino acids. J was trimmed by 3 bases and V by 0 bases; bases with no gene match: 4. CDR3 residues: CASSVGGQGALGNTIYF. CDR3 coding DNA: TGTGCCAGCAGCGTAGGGGGACAGGGGGCGCTTGGAAACACCATATATTTT.

This clone came up a few times. This chain connects TRBV7-9 to TRBJ1-1, with TRBD1 as a possible D gene (5 bases). This CDR3 contains 13 residues. Trimming left V 2 bases short and J 1 base short, with 5 bases between. CDR1 and CDR2 from the germline V gene are SEHNR and FQNEAQ (reference sequence). Written as DNA, the CDR3 is TGTGCCAGCAGCTTACAGGGGAACACTGAAGCTTTCTTT. This sequence encodes CASSLQGNTEAFF.

The chain carries TRBV2 and TRBJ2-5; 14 bases agree with TRBD2. CDR3 length: 18 residues. Per the germline V gene, CDR1 is SNHLY and CDR2 is FYNNEI. J lost 5 bases, V lost 4 bases, and 12 bases had no gene match. CDR3 nucleotides: TGTGCCAGCAGTGGGACTAGCGGGGGGAACCGCCTGACCGAGACCCAGTACTTC. Its protein product is CASSGTSGGNRLTETQYF.

J is TRBJ1-1 and V is TRBV6-5; D unclear. The CDR3 consists of 12 residues. V was shortened by 0 bases and J by 6 bases, with 5 bases between the two germline ends. Germline CDR1 reads MNHEY; CDR2 reads SVGAGI. The CDR3 sequence: CASSYSRSEAFF. CDR3 sequence (DNA): TGTGCCAGCAGTTACTCGAGATCTGAAGCTTTCTTT.

The rearrangement joins TRBV18 to TRBJ2-7; tentatively, D is TRBD1 (5 bases). Looked up from germline, CDR1 is KGHSH and CDR2 is LQKENI. V shed 2 bases and J shed 6 bases, with 11 bases lying between them. The CDR3 is 13 amino acids. The CDR3 bases are TGTGCCAGCTCACCAGATTCAGGGTCCGAGCAGTACTTC. Translated: CASSPDSGSEQYF.

In its sample, this clone was seen once. The V and J genes are TRBV15 and TRBJ2-7; 7 nucleotides match TRBD2. Germline V gene data show CDR1 as LNHNV and CDR2 as YYDKDF (reference sequence). This CDR3 is built from 15 residues. V lost 3 bases, J lost 2 bases, and 7 bases stayed unmatched. CDR3 in DNA: TGTGCCACCAGCAGCCCTCAGCGGGACCCCTACGAGCAGTACTTC. This sequence encodes CATSSPQRDPYEQYF.

CDR3 in amino acids: CASKGERGAAQETQYF. In DNA form, the CDR3 reads TGTGCCTCCAAGGGGGAGCGGGGGGCCGCACAAGAGACCCAGTACTTC. The rearrangement uses TRBV10-3 and TRBJ2-5, with 9 bases lining up with TRBD2. The germline gives CDR1 ENHRY, CDR2 SYGVKD. J lost 2 bases, V lost 11 bases, and 15 bases had no gene match. CDR3 length: 16 residues.